The 28 T cell receptor beta chains listed next were all sequenced from one sample in a study of graft-versus-host responses after intestinal transplantation. With roughly 200,000 irradiated, violet-dye-labeled stimulator cells, roughly 200,000 CFSE-labeled responder cells were plated. Generated by immunoSEQ multiplex PCR, the TCRdb table keeps only in-frame clones and is missing some. This sample has some 14,000 clones, with roughly two fifths found just once. This material consisted of alloreactive CD8+ T cells from a mixed lymphocyte reaction culture, taken before intestinal transplant. The subset is: CFSE-low proliferating T cells sorted from roughly 6-day pre-transplant mixed lymphocyte reaction (GvH or HvG direction). All receptors come from a human patient who received an intestinal transplant.

CDR3 nucleotide sequence: TGCGCCAGCAGCCAAGATCGTACTAGCGGGGGAGAGCAGTTCTTC. This encodes CASSQDRTSGGEQFF. V gene TRBV4-3 combines with J gene TRBJ2-1; 11 positions agree with TRBD2. Trimming at V came to 0 bases and at J to 10 bases, leaving 5 bases not matched to a gene. CDR1 and CDR2 from the germline V gene are LGHNA and YSLEER. This CDR3 is built from 15 residues.

The genes are TRBV13 and TRBJ2-4; 9 bases are a match to TRBD2. Germline trimming cut 2 bases from V and 5 bases from J; bases unmatched to any gene: 10. The CDR3 has 17 residues. The germline CDR1 and CDR2 sequences are PRHDT and FYEKMQ (reference sequence). The CDR3 sequence: CASSLNGGAGGENIQYF. CDR3 bases: TGTGCCAGCAGCTTAAATGGTGGGGCGGGAGGGGAAAACATTCAGTACTTC.

This clone is labeled as medium-sized. The CDR3 reads CASSQVDQGTYEQYF. The CDR3 coding sequence is TGCGCCAGCAGCCAAGTTGACCAGGGGACCTACGAGCAGTACTTC. V is TRBV4-1 and J is TRBJ2-7, with D possibly being TRBD1 (6 bases). V was cut by 1 base and J by 2 bases, with 12 bases left in between. The CDR3 is 15 amino acids. From germline, CDR1 is MGHRA and CDR2 YSYEKL.

This clone has more than one count but fewer than ten. The chain has TRBV30 and TRBJ1-2; TRBD1 might be the D (6 bases). Trimming pared 4 bases from V and 4 bases from J, leaving 13 bases between. CDR1 GTSNPN and CDR2 SVGIG come from the germline V gene (reference sequence). This CDR3 spans 13 amino acids. Here the CDR3 DNA reads TGTGCCTGGAATACAGGGTTATCCTATGGCTACACCTTC. Amino acid sequence: CAWNTGLSYGYTF.

This clone ranks as medium-sized (0.01 to 0.1%). The chain uses TRBV12-5 and TRBJ2-7; D gene ambiguous. V lost 2 bases, J lost 3 bases, and 5 bases lay in between. Per germline, CDR1 LGHNT and CDR2 FRNRAP. This CDR3 has 12 residues. The DNA of the CDR3 is TGTGCTAGTGGTTTGACAGACTACGAGCAGTACTTC. Its translation is CASGLTDYEQYF. Filled out from reference TRBV12-5 and TRBJ2-7, the complete variable domain reads DARVTQTPRHKVTEMGQEVTMRCQPILGHNTVFWYRQTMMQGLELLAYFRNRAPLDDSGMPKDRFSAEMPDATLATLKIQPSEPRDSAVYFCASGLTDYEQYFGPGTRLTVT.

The genes are TRBV4-1 and TRBJ1-1, with 8 nucleotides matching TRBD1. The CDR3 consists of 16 residues. V lost 1 base and J lost 3; bases outside the gene matches: 7. The germline V gene encodes CDR1 MGHRA and CDR2 YSYEKL. The CDR3 sequence is CASSQGIGQGDTEAFF. CDR3 nucleotides: TGCGCCAGCAGCCAAGGAATCGGACAGGGAGACACTGAAGCTTTCTTT.

This clone has just one count. CDR3 coding DNA: TGTGCCAGCATGGGGGAGGGGTTTGATACGCAGTATTTT. Translation gives CASMGEGFDTQYF. The V and J genes are TRBV2 and TRBJ2-3; 7 bases align to TRBD2. The CDR3 contains 13 residues. Germline V CDR1 and CDR2: SNHLY, FYNNEI. V gave up 7 bases and J gave up 6 bases; unmatched junction bases: 7.

The chain joins TRBV30 to TRBJ2-1; D may be TRBD2 (5 bases). Trimming shortened V by 3 bases and J by 3 bases, and 18 bases separated the two germline ends. Germline CDR1 and CDR2: GTSNPN and SVGIG (reference sequence). CDR3 length: 16 residues. This CDR3 is CAWSSINSALYNEQFF. Written as DNA, the CDR3 is TGTGCCTGGAGCTCTATTAATAGCGCCCTCTACAATGAGCAGTTCTTC.

The sample holds a few counts of this clone. The V and J genes are TRBV5-1 and TRBJ1-1; 8 nucleotides agree with TRBD1. This CDR3 comprises 15 residues. The trim removed 2 bases at V and 4 bases at J, leaving 7 bases unmatched. Germline V gene sequence: CDR1 SGHRS, CDR2 YFSETQ. CDR3 sequence reads: CASSLGQGAGTEAFF. CDR3 DNA: TGCGCCAGCAGCTTAGGACAGGGAGCAGGCACTGAAGCTTTCTTT.

The rearrangement uses TRBV9 and TRBJ1-2, with TRBD1 as a possible D gene (6 bases). Germline V lookup: CDR1 SGDLS, CDR2 YYNGEE. Trimming cost V 0 bases and J 6 bases, with 15 bases left between them. The CDR3 length is 15 residues. CDR3 loop: CASSVAPGVNDGYTF. CDR3 nucleotides: TGTGCCAGCAGCGTAGCCCCAGGGGTAAATGATGGCTACACCTTC.

The chain has TRBV15 and TRBJ1-5; D not resolved. The CDR3 loop spans 13 amino acids. The V gene lost 3 bases and the J gene lost 7 bases, with 10 bases spanning the gap. Germline values: CDR1 LNHNV, CDR2 YYDKDF (reference sequence). CDR3 nucleotide sequence: TGTGCCACCAGCAGCATAGGAGAACAGCCCCAGCATTTT. Its protein product is CATSSIGEQPQHF.

The genes are TRBV29-1 and TRBJ2-5; D may be TRBD2 (7 bases). The J call may be incorrect, as the DNA end agrees better with TRBJ2-7. Germline values: CDR1 SQVTM, CDR2 ANQGSEA. The CDR3 has 17 amino acids. The DNA of the CDR3 is TGCAGCGTTGAAGATCGGAGGGGGGGCGGCTCCTCCTACGAGCAGTACTTC. Translating gives CSVEDRRGGGSSYEQYF.

This clone was detected a few times. The V and J genes are TRBV4-1 and TRBJ2-7, with D possibly TRBD2 on 5 matching bases. The V gene lost 4 bases and the J gene lost 4 bases, with 14 bases spanning the gap. CDR1 MGHRA and CDR2 YSYEKL come from the germline V gene. CDR3 size: 14 residues. CDR3 in amino acids: CASSPYSGEYEQYF. CDR3 sequence (DNA): TGCGCCAGCAGCCCTTATTCCGGGGAATACGAGCAGTACTTC.

The chain is built from TRBV5-1 and TRBJ2-2; 9 bases align to TRBD2. The trim removed 8 bases at V and 6 bases at J, leaving 8 bases unmatched. CDR1 is SGHRS and CDR2 is YFSETQ in the germline V gene. The CDR3 is 14 residues long. This chain's CDR3 is CASRSGRHPGELFF. CDR3 nucleotides: TGCGCCAGTCGAAGCGGGAGGCATCCCGGGGAGCTGTTTTTT.

The chain employs TRBV2 and TRBJ2-3; 7 bases fit TRBD1. Germline V CDR1 and CDR2: SNHLY, FYNNEI. J lost 6 bases, V lost 7 bases, and 10 bases had no gene match. The CDR3 length is 14 residues. The chain's CDR3 is CASIRTGPPDTQYF. The CDR3 region has the DNA TGTGCCAGCATCAGGACAGGTCCCCCCGATACGCAGTATTTT.

The rearrangement joins TRBV7-6 to TRBJ1-5; D unclear. Germline CDR1 SGHVS, CDR2 FNYEAQ. The V gene lost 1 base and the J gene lost 6 bases, with 7 bases spanning the gap. The CDR3 is 13 residues long. CDR3 in amino acids: CASSLGESQPQHF. The CDR3 nucleotides are TGTGCCAGCAGCTTAGGAGAGAGTCAGCCCCAGCATTTT.

The rearrangement links TRBV11-2 to TRBJ2-2; a possible D gene is TRBD1 (6 bases). CDR1 and CDR2 from the germline V gene are SGHAT and FQNNGV. Trimming pared 6 bases from V and 0 bases from J, leaving 8 bases between. There are 14 residues in the CDR3. The CDR3 bases are TGTGCCAGCAGTCCAGGGGCGAACACCGGGGAGCTGTTTTTT. It is translated as CASSPGANTGELFF.

The genes are TRBV6-5 and TRBJ1-4; 8 nucleotides agree with TRBD1. Germline CDR1 reads MNHEY; CDR2 reads SVGAGI. J was trimmed by 3 bases and V by 6 bases; bases with no gene match: 3. CDR3 length equals 14 residues. Here the CDR3 DNA reads TGTGCCAGCAGCAGACAGGGGCCTAATGAAAAACTGTTTTTT. This encodes CASSRQGPNEKLFF.

This clone turned up a few times. The genes are TRBV11-2 and TRBJ2-5, with D perhaps TRBD2 (5 bases). Between the trimmed V and J ends, which lost 6 bases and 2 bases, there was a span of 10 bases. The CDR3 consists of 13 residues. Germline CDR1 SGHAT, CDR2 FQNNGV. The CDR3 DNA sequence: TGTGCCAGCAGAACCAGCGGTCAAGAGACCCAGTACTTC. This codes for CASRTSGQETQYF. The entire variable domain, with the rest obtained from reference TRBV11-2 and TRBJ2-5, is as follows: EAGVAQSPRYKIIEKRQSVAFWCNPISGHATLYWYQQILGQGPKLLIQFQNNGVVDDSQLPKDRFSAERLKGVDSTLKIQPAKLEDSAVYLCASRTSGQETQYFGPGTRLLVL.

Only a few counts were recorded for this clone. The rearrangement uses TRBV12-2 and TRBJ2-1; the D call TRBD1 from the table was never checked on the DNA. TRBV12-2 counts as a pseudogene. The CDR3 totals 16 residues. In DNA, the CDR3 is TGTGCAAGTCGCTTAGTGCAAGGGACAGACAACAATGAGCAGTTCTTC. Translating gives CASRLVQGTDNNEQFF.

The chain has TRBV5-5 and TRBJ2-7; TRBD2 matches 9 bases. Germline CDR1 SGHKS, CDR2 YYEKEE (reference sequence). Trimming took 1 base from V and 4 from J; bases not matched to a gene: 6. This CDR3 is 15 amino acids long. In DNA, the CDR3 is TGTGCCAGCAGCTTGTGGGCGGGAGGGAGTTACGAGCAGTACTTC. It codes for CASSLWAGGSYEQYF.

This clone was counted between two and nine times. The chain joins TRBV30 to TRBJ1-1; no reliable D call. Looked up from germline, CDR1 is GTSNPN and CDR2 is SVGIG (reference sequence). The length of the CDR3 is 13 residues. V lost 0 bases to trimming and J lost 1 base, with 6 bases between them. The CDR3 protein is CAWSVSWNTEAFF. CDR3 DNA: TGTGCCTGGAGTGTATCCTGGAACACTGAAGCTTTCTTT.

V usage is TRBV27 and J usage is TRBJ2-1; D call uncertain. CDR1 is MNHEY and CDR2 is SMNVEV in the germline V gene (reference sequence). With 5 bases removed from V and 0 bases from J, the gap between germline ends came to 8 bases. This CDR3 spans 14 amino acids. The CDR3 reads CASSTANSYNEQFF. The CDR3 DNA is TGTGCCAGCAGTACCGCGAACTCCTACAATGAGCAGTTCTTC.

This chain uses TRBV6-1 with TRBJ1-1, with 8 bases fitting TRBD1. The CDR3 covers 14 residues. Trimming took 5 bases from V and 5 from J; bases not matched to a gene: 7. The germline gives CDR1 MNHNS, CDR2 SASEGT. For the CDR3, the DNA is TGTGCCAGCAGTACTACAGGGGGGAAGACTGAAGCTTTCTTT. It encodes CASSTTGGKTEAFF.

This clone is medium-sized in the sample. The chain uses TRBV6-6 and TRBJ1-5; TRBD1 agrees at 7 bases. J gave up 6 bases and V 7 bases, and 12 bases lay outside the gene matches. The germline V gene has CDR1 MNHNY and CDR2 SVGAGI (reference sequence). The CDR3 extends over 15 amino acids. The CDR3 DNA is TGTGCCAGCACTATACAGGAGGGGGCTGGTCAGCCCCAGCATTTT. Residues: CASTIQEGAGQPQHF.

This chain links TRBV7-9 with TRBJ2-5; the match to TRBD1 covers 7 bases. V was pared by 4 bases and J by 2 bases, with 4 bases of the junction left unmatched. This CDR3 is 14 amino acids long. CDR1 and CDR2 from the germline V gene are SEHNR and FQNEAQ (reference sequence). The CDR3 DNA reads as TGTGCCAGCAGCTCAGCGACAGGGCAAGAGACCCAGTACTTC. It translates to CASSSATGQETQYF.

The chain carries TRBV7-7 and TRBJ1-6; possible D gene TRBD1, 6 bases. V was cut by 3 bases and J by 6 bases, with 6 bases left in between. In germline, CDR1 is SSHAT, CDR2 FNYEAQ (reference sequence). CDR3 size: 13 residues. For the CDR3, the DNA is TGTGCCAGCAGCTTGGACAGTAATTCACCCCTCCACTTT. Translating it yields CASSLDSNSPLHF.

The chain combines TRBV2 with TRBJ1-4; D is possibly TRBD1 (5 bases). The CDR3 totals 16 residues. Germline V gives CDR1 SNHLY, CDR2 FYNNEI. Trimming took 5 bases from V and 9 from J, leaving 22 bases between them. As DNA, the CDR3 is TGTGCCAGCAGTCCTTATTACTGGCGGGGCTTGAAAAAACTGTTTTTT. Protein product: CASSPYYWRGLKKLFF.